This T cell receptor (beta chain) is from a study of patients and donors after allogeneic stem cell transplantation. Each CDR3 protein is one row after TCRdb ran MiXCR on the RT-PCR reads. The sample lists over 150,000 distinct CDR3 sequences, roughly 31% occurring once. The CDR3 is 14 residues long. Losses at the gene ends were 7 bases for V and 1 base for J; bases not matched to a gene: 7. CDR1 is SQVTM and CDR2 is ANQGSEA in the germline V gene. The sequence came from a human donor who was either an allogeneic HSCT recipient or a stem cell or donor lymphocyte infusion donor (not recorded which). It is not recorded whose cells these are; they may come from a transplant donor. This sequence joins TRBV29-1 and TRBJ2-7, with 10 bases matching TRBD2. The sequenced sample was blood, either unsorted or a sorted T cell fraction (not recorded which). The chain's CDR3 is CSAELAGRSYEQYF. The CDR3 DNA follows: TGCAGCGCCGAACTAGCGGGAAGGTCCTACGAGCAGTACTTC.